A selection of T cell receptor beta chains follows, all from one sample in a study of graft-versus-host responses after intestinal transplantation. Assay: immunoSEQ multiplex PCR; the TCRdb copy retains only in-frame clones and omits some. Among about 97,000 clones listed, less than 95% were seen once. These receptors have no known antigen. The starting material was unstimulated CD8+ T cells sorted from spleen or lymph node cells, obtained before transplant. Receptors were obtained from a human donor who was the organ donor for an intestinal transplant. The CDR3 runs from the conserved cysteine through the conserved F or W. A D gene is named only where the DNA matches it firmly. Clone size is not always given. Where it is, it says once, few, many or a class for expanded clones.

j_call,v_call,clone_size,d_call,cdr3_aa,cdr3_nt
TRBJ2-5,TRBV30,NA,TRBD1,CALTDRGRETQYF,TGTGCCCTAACCGACAGGGGGCGGGAGACCCAGTACTTC
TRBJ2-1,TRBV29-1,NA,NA,CSARATVNEQFF,TGCAGCGCCAGAGCGACAGTCAATGAGCAGTTCTTC
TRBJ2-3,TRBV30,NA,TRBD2,CAWSSGLAGDTQYF,TGTGCCTGGAGTTCCGGACTAGCGGGAGATACGCAGTATTTT
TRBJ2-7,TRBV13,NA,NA,CASSIRRVSYEQYF,TGTGCCAGCAGTATCCGGAGGGTATCCTACGAGCAGTACTTC
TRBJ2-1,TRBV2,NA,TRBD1,CASSGTGAHEQFF,TGTGCCAGCAGTGGGACAGGGGCCCATGAGCAGTTCTTC
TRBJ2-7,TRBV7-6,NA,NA,CASSLAAGNEQYF,TGTGCCAGCAGCTTAGCGGCGGGCAACGAGCAGTACTTC
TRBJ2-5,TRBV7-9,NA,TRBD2,CASSFTGGPEETQYF,TGTGCCAGCAGCTTCACGGGAGGGCCTGAAGAGACCCAGTACTTC
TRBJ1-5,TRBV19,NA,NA,CASSIGGLSFSPQHF,TGTGCCAGTAGTATAGGGGGACTAAGCTTTTCGCCCCAGCATTTT
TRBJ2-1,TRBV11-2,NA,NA,CASSLGLLAVSNEQFF,TGTGCCAGCAGCTTAGGTCTCCTAGCTGTTTCCAATGAGCAGTTCTTC
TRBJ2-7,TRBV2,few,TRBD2,CASMGGSSYEQYF,TGTGCCAGTATGGGAGGGTCCTCCTACGAGCAGTACTTC